The 21 T cell receptor beta chains listed next were all sequenced from one sample in a study of blood T cell repertoires in COVID-19. Method: immunoSEQ multiplex PCR; TCRdb's copy keeps in-frame clones and lacks some. There are roughly 250,000 clones in the sample; around 81% occur only once, and roughly 2.9% lies in the top ten. Sample: peripheral blood. These receptors came from a woman aged 55-69 years with active or convalescent COVID-19.

The V call is TRBV18, the J call TRBJ1-5; 8 bases are a match to TRBD1. Trimming cost V 5 bases and J 2 bases; bases outside gene matches: 2. Germline V gives CDR1 KGHSH, CDR2 LQKENI. This CDR3 is built from 14 residues. CDR3 nucleotides: TGTGCCAGCTCATTGGGACAGGGCAATCAGCCCCAGCATTTT. It translates to CASSLGQGNQPQHF.

This chain uses TRBV18 with TRBJ1-1; D is uncertain. The CDR3 consists of 16 residues. Germline V gene sequence: CDR1 KGHSH, CDR2 LQKENI. The V end was cut by 5 bases, the J end by 2 bases, with 18 bases between. The CDR3: CASSKERERTNTEAFF. Written as DNA, the CDR3 is TGTGCCAGCTCAAAAGAAAGGGAACGGACTAACACTGAAGCTTTCTTT.

The rearrangement links TRBV7-9 to TRBJ2-5, with 7 positions matching TRBD1. In germline, CDR1 is SEHNR, CDR2 FQNEAQ (reference sequence). The CDR3 is 13 amino acids. Losses at the gene ends were 4 bases for V and 1 base for J; bases not matched to a gene: 0. The CDR3 is CASSWDSQETQYF. The CDR3, as DNA: TGTGCCAGCAGCTGGGACAGCCAAGAGACCCAGTACTTC.

The chain uses TRBV5-1 and TRBJ1-2, with a possible D match to TRBD1 (6 bases). The CDR3 has 15 residues. V lost 4 bases and J lost 6, with 19 bases in between. Germline assignment: CDR1 SGHRS and CDR2 YFSETQ. In DNA, the CDR3 is TGCGCCAGCAGCGCAGGGGCCCCGATAGGGGATGGCTACACCTTC. Residues: CASSAGAPIGDGYTF.

This clone was seen only once. The chain is built from TRBV7-2 and TRBJ1-2, with a possible D match to TRBD1 (6 bases). The CDR3 totals 16 residues. Germline assignment: CDR1 SGHTA and CDR2 FQGNSA. Between the trimmed V and J ends, which lost 1 base and 7 bases, there was a span of 19 bases. CDR3 loop: CASSLVGRGSSSGYTF. CDR3 in DNA: TGTGCCAGCAGCTTAGTCGGTAGGGGGTCTTCTTCTGGCTACACCTTC.

The rearrangement uses TRBV29-1 and TRBJ1-2, with no clear D. Germline CDR1 is SQVTM and CDR2 is ANQGSEA. This CDR3 has 12 residues. The germline V and J ends were trimmed by 4 bases and 3 bases, with 9 bases remaining between them. This CDR3 reads CSVGGSYYGYTF. DNA of the CDR3: TGCAGCGTTGGCGGTTCATACTATGGCTACACCTTC. The full variable domain, with the rest looked up from reference TRBV29-1 and TRBJ1-2, is SAVISQKPSRDICQRGTSLTIQCQVDSQVTMMFWYRQQPGQSLTLIATANQGSEATYESGFVIDKFPISRPNLTFSTLTVSNMSPEDSSIYLCSVGGSYYGYTFGSGTRLTVV.

The chain uses TRBV3-1 (or the pseudogene TRBV3-2) and TRBJ1-2; D is unclear. Germline CDR1 reads LGHDT; CDR2 reads YNNKEL (reference sequence). The germline V and J ends were trimmed by 0 bases and 3 bases, with 11 bases remaining between them. The CDR3 has 15 residues. Here the CDR3 reads CASSQDRSGDYGYTF. The CDR3 DNA reads as TGTGCCAGCAGCCAAGATCGATCGGGTGACTATGGCTACACCTTC.

This clone was seen more than once but under ten times. One base away lies a much larger clone, so this may be a sequencing read error. Other nucleotide sequences in the sample specify the same CDR3. The rearrangement joins TRBV12-3 or TRBV12-4 to TRBJ1-1; the match to TRBD1 covers 7 bases. Trimming removed 5 bases from V and 2 bases from J; junction bases left unmatched: 2. The CDR3 spans 13 residues. CDR3 nucleotides: TGTGCCAGCAGTCGACAGGGAAACACTGAAGCTTTCTTT. Its translation: CASSRQGNTEAFF.

This clone was found a few times. The chain links TRBV2 to TRBJ1-1, with TRBD1 matching over 10 bases. The CDR3 is 14 amino acids. V lost 6 bases, J lost 1 base, and 2 bases stayed unmatched. From germline, CDR1 is SNHLY and CDR2 FYNNEI. This CDR3 is CASRGDRGNTEAFF. The CDR3 DNA follows: TGTGCCAGCAGAGGGGACAGGGGGAACACTGAAGCTTTCTTT.

This clone was detected only a few times. The rearrangement joins TRBV19 to TRBJ1-5; no definite D call. This CDR3 has 13 amino acids. In germline, CDR1 is LNHDA, CDR2 SQIVND (reference sequence). Trimming took off 7 bases at V and 4 bases at J, with 11 bases between the two ends. The chain's CDR3 is CASTQKNNQPQHF. CDR3 in DNA: TGTGCCAGTACTCAGAAGAATAATCAGCCCCAGCATTTT. The full variable domain, its missing parts supplied by reference TRBV19 and TRBJ1-5, is DGGITQSPKYLFRKEGQNVTLSCEQNLNHDAMYWYRQDPGQGLRLIYYSQIVNDFQKGDIAEGYSVSREKKESFPLTVTSAQKNPTAFYLCASTQKNNQPQHFGDGTRLSIL.

The chain uses TRBV19 and TRBJ1-2, with D perhaps TRBD1 (6 bases). In germline, CDR1 is LNHDA, CDR2 SQIVND (reference sequence). The CDR3 extends over 12 amino acids. V lost 3 bases and J lost 5, with 7 bases in between. CDR3 loop: CASSIGQYGYTF. The CDR3 DNA sequence: TGTGCCAGTAGTATTGGACAGTATGGCTACACCTTC.

The chain links TRBV5-6 to TRBJ1-2, with 7 bases that match TRBD1. Per the germline V gene, CDR1 is SGHDT and CDR2 is YYEEEE. Losses at the gene ends were 3 bases for V and 4 bases for J; bases not matched to a gene: 0. This CDR3 comprises 12 residues. The CDR3: CASSWDSYGYTF. The CDR3 bases are TGTGCCAGCAGCTGGGACAGCTATGGCTACACCTTC.

This chain links TRBV14 with TRBJ2-7, with TRBD2 matching over 14 bases. From germline, CDR1 is SGHDN and CDR2 FVKESK. The length of the CDR3 is 13 residues. V gave up 4 bases and J gave up 10 bases; unmatched junction bases: 3. CDR3 bases: TGTGCCAGCAGCCTCGGACTAGCGGGGGGTCAGTACTTC. Amino acids: CASSLGLAGGQYF.

This sequence joins TRBV15 and TRBJ1-4, with D perhaps matching TRBD1 (5 bases). V gave up 1 base and J gave up 1 base, with 10 bases separating them. This CDR3 comprises 16 residues. Germline CDR1 LNHNV, CDR2 YYDKDF (reference sequence). CDR3: CATSRVMGGTNEKLFF. The DNA for the CDR3 is TGTGCCACCAGCAGAGTAATGGGGGGAACTAATGAAAAACTGTTTTTT. Together with reference TRBV15 and TRBJ1-4, the CDR3 gives the full variable domain: DAMVIQNPRYQVTQFGKPVTLSCSQTLNHNVMYWYQQKSSQAPKLLFHYYDKDFNNEADTPDNFQSRRPNTSFCFLDIRSPGLGDTAMYLCATSRVMGGTNEKLFFGSGTQLSVL.

The J gene is TRBJ2-5, the V gene TRBV20-1, with no clear D. The germline V gene has CDR1 DFQATT and CDR2 SNEGSKA (reference sequence). The CDR3 consists of 11 residues. The V end was cut by 5 bases, the J end by 5 bases, with 9 bases between. The DNA of the CDR3 is TGCAGTGCTCCCCTCCTTGAGACCCAGTACTTC. It codes for CSAPLLETQYF.

The rearrangement links TRBV2 to TRBJ2-5; D is unclear. Germline V gene lookup returns CDR1 SNHLY and CDR2 FYNNEI. Trimming left V 4 bases short and J 4 bases short, with 16 bases between. The CDR3 runs to 15 residues. As DNA, the CDR3 is TGTGCCAGCAGTGTGGGTAGCTTGGTGGGAGAGACCCAGTACTTC. Its protein is CASSVGSLVGETQYF.

This clone was seen only a few times. This sequence joins TRBV9 and TRBJ2-7, with 8 bases aligning to TRBD2. V gave up 4 bases and J gave up 5 bases; unmatched junction bases: 8. This CDR3 is built from 14 residues. The V gene's germline CDR1 is SGDLS and CDR2 YYNGEE. CDR3 DNA: TGTGCCAGCAGCCTTTTCGGGGGGGTTCACGAGCAGTACTTC. It encodes CASSLFGGVHEQYF.

The rearrangement joins TRBV29-1 to TRBJ1-2, with a weak D call TRBD1 (5 bases). V lost 3 bases, J lost 4 bases, and 15 bases lay in between. CDR1 and CDR2 from the germline V gene are SQVTM and ANQGSEA. The CDR3 covers 14 residues. The CDR3 region is CSVEFRRGIYGYTF. The CDR3 DNA follows: TGCAGCGTTGAGTTTCGGCGGGGGATCTATGGCTACACCTTC. Combining the CDR3 with reference TRBV29-1 and TRBJ1-2 gives the whole variable domain SAVISQKPSRDICQRGTSLTIQCQVDSQVTMMFWYRQQPGQSLTLIATANQGSEATYESGFVIDKFPISRPNLTFSTLTVSNMSPEDSSIYLCSVEFRRGIYGYTFGSGTRLTVV.

The chain joins TRBV7-6 to TRBJ1-1; maybe TRBD1 (6 bases). The CDR3 length is 13 residues. Germline-derived CDR1 and CDR2 are SGHVS and FNYEAQ. V was pared by 4 bases and J by 2 bases, with 8 bases between. The CDR3 DNA follows: TGTGCCAGCAGCTACAGGGAAAACACTGAAGCTTTCTTT. Translating gives CASSYRENTEAFF.

The count of this clone is one. V usage is TRBV4-1 and J usage is TRBJ2-1; 8 bases are shared with TRBD1. From germline, CDR1 is MGHRA and CDR2 YSYEKL. The trim removed 2 bases at V and 4 bases at J, leaving 4 bases unmatched. CDR3 length equals 15 residues. The CDR3 spells CASSQQQGEYNEQFF. The CDR3 bases are TGCGCCAGCAGCCAACAACAGGGGGAATACAATGAGCAGTTCTTC.

The chain carries TRBV7-9 and TRBJ1-1; a weak D match, TRBD1 (5 bases). Germline CDR1 reads SEHNR; CDR2 reads FQNEAQ (reference sequence). The V end lost 4 bases, the J end lost 1 base, and 10 bases lay between the germline ends. This CDR3 has 14 amino acids. CDR3 sequence (DNA): TGTGCCAGCAGCTCGGGACTGCCGAACACTGAAGCTTTCTTT. This gives the protein CASSSGLPNTEAFF. The full variable domain, its missing parts supplied by reference TRBV7-9 and TRBJ1-1, is DTGVSQNPRHKITKRGQNVTFRCDPISEHNRLYWYRQTLGQGPEFLTYFQNEAQLEKSRLLSDRFSAERPKGSFSTLEIQRTEQGDSAMYLCASSSGLPNTEAFFGQGTRLTVV.